This T cell receptor (beta chain) was recovered during a study of human T cells and chemical hapten exposure (dated by TCRdb to the early 2020s). In the study overall: For sensitization, 2% DPC in acetone was applied to a roughly 2 cm by roughly 2 cm area of upper inner arm skin. Throughout the roughly 24-week study period, patients were also given weekly therapeutic DPC doses on the scalp. Patch tests used Finn chambers with 0.01% DPC on the upper back, scored after 6 days by International Contact Dermatitis Research Group standards. The patient cohort, mostly female, included alopecia areata with under or over 50% scalp involvement, alopecia totalis and alopecia universalis. Libraries were combined into a pool for sequencing, and differences in TCR yield between samples came mainly from small differences in library volumes within the pool. This study followed changes in the peripheral blood TCR repertoire in vivo during primary and secondary sensitization of alopecia patients to the hapten diphenylcyclopropenone (DPC). Blood was sampled from patients pre-sensitization (week 0) and at 2, 6 and about 24 weeks after DPC sensitization. Twenty-nine alopecia patients provided blood for TCR sequencing at one to four time points (pre-sensitization, 2, 6 and 24 weeks).

Library preparation used RACE. Instrument used: NextSeq 500. Library preparation attached unique molecular identifiers to individual cDNA molecules for quantitative, reproducible TCR counting. Each blood RNA sample was used to sequence both TCR alpha and TCR beta chains. In the original analysis: The median number of TCRs per sample was 95,638, ranging from about 23,224 to 690,600. V, J and CDR3 annotation of the TCR reads was performed with the Decombinator software suite. Every sample was subsampled to the same number of TCRs (28,000) for the PS versus PT1 abundance plots. TCRs were defined as expanded if absent before sensitization and observed at least eight times at the 2-week time point. In-frame beta chains were kept once TCRdb had trimmed the public reads at Q25 with fastp and called clones with MiXCR. For every CDR3 protein sequence, its rows merge into one entry that carries the most common genes and DNA. TCRdb's processing, not the authors', yielded these V and J calls. The sample table shows 300,000 to 450,000 distinct CDR3 sequences, and 4.5% to 6% are seen once. The ten largest clones capture 2.6% of the sample.

Reading the label with the study, this specimen's time point is: pre-sensitization, week 0. According to the study, the label for this sample's treatment or condition signals: therapeutic diphenylcyclopropenone sensitization with weekly scalp DPC. At each patch-test visit, blood was drawn before the patch test was applied. To be eligible, patients had to be aged 18 to 70, diagnosed with alopecia and judged suitable for DPC therapy, while pregnant patients were excluded. Total RNA was extracted from unfractionated whole blood that had been collected in Tempus Blood RNA tubes. This clonotype was observed at least ten times. The specificity of this receptor is unknown. No per-base quality is available; no much larger clone lies one base away. Study-wide conclusions, independent of this receptor: After repeated subsampling, the strength of the expansion versus patch-test correlation and the threshold at which it became significant changed. Patch test score correlated positively with the number of PT1 expanded TCRs, reaching significance at thresholds 8, 16 and 32 but not at 4. DPC sensitization did not change how many TCRs were above 1 in 1000 frequency, and no evidence was found of alterations in global repertoire structure. Compared with pre-sensitization or healthy control sets, expanded TCRs formed significantly more large CDR3 similarity clusters, which is consistent with antigen-driven responses. Because all patients had alopecia, a presumed autoimmune disease, the immune response of the patients might differ from that of healthy individuals.

V lost 2 bases and J lost 1 base; the stretch between them is 6 bases long. The germline V gene specifies ENHRY as CDR1 and SYGVKD as CDR2. The CDR3 has 14 amino acids, counting the end cysteine and phenylalanine. Left in the record is the CDR3 DNA by itself, 42 bases read in frame from the first base. This receptor was obtained from a woman aged 45-65 years with alopecia areata. Some clones in this sample may be carry-over from other donors' samples. The sequencing used whole blood, collected in connection with sensitization to the hapten diphenylcyclopropenone (DPC). The sequence links TRBV10-3 to TRBJ1-5; the D gene cannot be named for sure. The CDR3 here reads CAISEAGSNQPQHF. The DNA sequence reads TGTGCCATCAGTGAGGCTGGGAGCAATCAGCCCCAGCATTTT.